The next 32 T cell receptor beta chains were all read from a single sample in a study of T-cell reconstitution after alpha-beta-depleted transplantation in children. Unique molecular identifiers were used in preparing the TCRbeta library. TCRdb analysed the PCR reads with MiXCR anew, one entry per CDR3 protein. This sample has some 150,000 distinct CDR3 sequences, with 8.8% found just once. The material was PBMCs, mostly from graft donor cells, obtained 180 days after TCRalphabeta/CD19-depleted stem cell transplant. All receptors derive from a female patient younger than 10 who had a stem cell transplant for congenital amegakaryocytic thrombocytopenia, so the T cells may come from the graft donor.

This clonotype has at least ten counts. The V gene is TRBV12-3 or TRBV12-4, the J gene TRBJ2-1; TRBD2 matches 9 bases. V shed 2 bases and J 0 bases; nucleotides not matched to a gene: 2. This CDR3 is built from 16 residues. CDR3 nucleotide sequence: TGTGCCAGCAGTTTATCACTAGCGGGCTCCTACAATGAGCAGTTCTTC. This translates into CASSLSLAGSYNEQFF.

The CDR3 sequence: CSARLAGRENIQYF. CDR3 DNA sequence: TGCAGTGCCAGACTAGCGGGGAGGGAAAACATTCAGTACTTC. This chain links TRBV20-1 with TRBJ2-4; 11 bases map to TRBD2. V gave up 6 bases and J gave up 5 bases; unmatched junction bases: 6. The CDR3 is 14 amino acids. The germline V gene encodes CDR1 DFQATT and CDR2 SNEGSKA (reference sequence).

This clonotype showed up many times. V is TRBV7-9 and J is TRBJ1-1, with no clear D. CDR1 is SEHNR, CDR2 FQNEAQ, per germline (reference sequence). CDR3 size: 13 residues. The V gene lost 1 base and the J gene lost 7 bases, with 10 bases spanning the gap. CDR3 in DNA: TGTGCCAGCAGCTTAGACAGCTCAAATGAAGCTTTCTTT. Translating it yields CASSLDSSNEAFF.

With regard to this clonotype: A much larger clone differs from this one at a single base, so this may be a read error. The CDR3 sequence is CAISQGKYLEQLYEKLFF. The CDR3 DNA reads TGCGCCATCAGCCAAGGGAAATATTTGGAACAGCTTTATGAAAAACTGTTTTTT. The chain carries TRBV4-1 and TRBJ1-4; D is unclear. The CDR3 is 18 amino acids. CDR1 is MGHRA, CDR2 YSYEKL, per germline.

This clonotype occurred many times. This chain connects TRBV7-9 to TRBJ2-1; D ambiguous. The length of the CDR3 is 17 residues. V was pared by 4 bases and J by 3 bases, with 19 bases between. CDR1 and CDR2 from the germline V gene are SEHNR and FQNEAQ (reference sequence). CDR3 region: CASSSSFSVVGYNEQFF. CDR3 sequence (DNA): TGTGCCAGCAGCTCCTCTTTCTCGGTCGTCGGCTACAATGAGCAGTTCTTC.

This clonotype was counted between two and nine times. This chain joins TRBV5-1 and TRBJ2-5, with D tentatively TRBD2 (6 bases). V shed 4 bases and J shed 5 bases, with 18 bases lying between them. The CDR3 sequence is 15 residues long. CDR1 is SGHRS and CDR2 is YFSETQ in the germline V gene. The CDR3 DNA follows: TGCGCCAGCAGCCCCGGGACCCTCGCGGGGGAGACCCAGTACTTC. Encoded protein: CASSPGTLAGETQYF.

Many counts were recorded for this clonotype. The rearrangement uses TRBV5-1 and TRBJ2-3, with no clear D. Between the trimmed V and J ends, which lost 2 bases and 0 bases, there was a span of 13 bases. The CDR3 runs 16 residues. Germline assignment: CDR1 SGHRS and CDR2 YFSETQ. CDR3 coding DNA: TGCGCCAGCAGCTTAAAGGCCGGCGGTAGCACAGATACGCAGTATTTT. Translated, it gives CASSLKAGGSTDTQYF.

In this sample, this clonotype turned up a few times. J is TRBJ2-7 and V is TRBV7-2; the match to TRBD2 covers 9 bases. The trim removed 3 bases at V and 5 bases at J, leaving 14 bases unmatched. Per germline, CDR1 SGHTA and CDR2 FQGNSA. This CDR3 has 17 residues. The CDR3 bases are TGTGCCAGCAGCTTTCCTCGTGGCGGGGGGGCCTACCACGAGCAGTACTTC. The encoded protein is CASSFPRGGGAYHEQYF.

This clonotype came up many times. CDR3 amino acids: CASSSSGYGYTF. CDR3 nucleotides: TGTGCCAGCAGCTCGTCGGGGTATGGCTACACCTTC. This rearrangement joins TRBV5-8 to TRBJ1-2; unclear D gene. The CDR3 sequence is 12 residues long. Looked up from germline, CDR1 is SGHTS and CDR2 is YDEGEE. The germline V and J ends were trimmed by 3 bases and 5 bases, with 8 bases remaining between them.

The gene calls are TRBV11-2 and TRBJ2-1; 9 bases agree with TRBD1. V trimming: 7 bases; J trimming: 8 bases; junction bases outside the gene matches: 6. The CDR3 sequence is 13 residues long. The germline V gene has CDR1 SGHAT and CDR2 FQNNGV. The CDR3 here is CASNRGLSDEQFF. DNA of the CDR3: TGTGCCAGCAACAGGGGGCTCAGTGATGAGCAGTTCTTC. Complete variable domain (other parts from reference TRBV11-2 and TRBJ2-1): EAGVAQSPRYKIIEKRQSVAFWCNPISGHATLYWYQQILGQGPKLLIQFQNNGVVDDSQLPKDRFSAERLKGVDSTLKIQPAKLEDSAVYLCASNRGLSDEQFFGPGTRLTVL.

This clonotype was counted between two and nine times. The rearrangement links TRBV10-3 to TRBJ2-2; 8 positions agree with TRBD1. From germline, CDR1 is ENHRY and CDR2 SYGVKD. Trimming cost V 9 bases and J 2 bases; bases outside gene matches: 8. The CDR3 contains 15 residues. This CDR3 reads CAITPGQENTGELFF. DNA of the CDR3: TGTGCCATTACGCCGGGACAGGAAAACACCGGGGAGCTGTTTTTT.

The chain recombines TRBV12-3 or TRBV12-4 with TRBJ2-7; D is unresolved. This CDR3 is built from 13 residues. V lost 5 bases and J 3 bases, leaving 11 bases between the germline ends. The CDR3 DNA is TGTGCCAGCAGTCAGGACCTGAGCTACGAGCAGTACTTC. Translation: CASSQDLSYEQYF.

This clonotype was seen more than once but under ten times. This chain connects TRBV4-1 to TRBJ2-7; D is unclear. V was cut by 4 bases and J by 3 bases, with 16 bases left in between. The CDR3 covers 15 residues. Germline CDR1 is MGHRA and CDR2 is YSYEKL. CDR3 bases: TGCGCCAGCAGCCCACTGGTGGCCAGCAACTACGAGCAGTACTTC. As protein: CASSPLVASNYEQYF.

This clonotype was seen a few times. The chain uses TRBV4-2 and TRBJ1-5, with no clear D. The V gene lost 0 bases and the J gene lost 3 bases, with 9 bases spanning the gap. CDR1 and CDR2 (germline): LGHNA, YNFKEQ. The CDR3 length is 15 residues. The CDR3 is CASSQEYHSNQPQHF. The CDR3 coding sequence is TGTGCCAGCAGCCAAGAGTACCATTCCAATCAGCCCCAGCATTTT.

CDR3 residues: CSARAFDYQETQYF. As DNA, the CDR3 is TGCAGTGCTAGAGCATTTGACTACCAAGAGACCCAGTACTTC. V gene TRBV20-1 combines with J gene TRBJ2-5; D remains unclear. Germline V gives CDR1 DFQATT, CDR2 SNEGSKA (reference sequence). With 1 base removed from V and 0 bases from J, the gap between germline ends came to 9 bases. This CDR3 spans 14 amino acids.

The chain carries TRBV20-1 and TRBJ2-3; D is ambiguous. This CDR3 is built from 12 residues. Germline V gene sequence: CDR1 DFQATT, CDR2 SNEGSKA (reference sequence). Trimming shortened V by 1 base and J by 2 bases, and 4 bases separated the two germline ends. This CDR3 is CSARVHTDTQYF. CDR3 nucleotide sequence: TGCAGTGCTAGAGTCCACACAGATACGCAGTATTTT.

This clonotype showed up many times. The rearrangement links TRBV27 to TRBJ2-5, with TRBD1 as a possible D gene (6 bases). Germline V gene data show CDR1 as MNHEY and CDR2 as SMNVEV (reference sequence). With 1 base removed from V and 4 bases from J, the gap between germline ends came to 7 bases. The CDR3 runs 13 residues. The CDR3 DNA follows: TGTGCCAGCAGTTTATTACAGGGAGAGACCCAGTACTTC. Translation: CASSLLQGETQYF.

In its sample, this clonotype was seen a few times. The chain recombines TRBV4-3 with TRBJ2-3; unclear D gene. V shed 0 bases and J shed 6 bases, with 10 bases lying between them. This CDR3 region has 14 residues. The V gene's germline CDR1 is LGHNA and CDR2 YSLEER. Here the CDR3 reads CASSQEEPPDTQYF. The CDR3 nucleotides are TGCGCCAGCAGCCAAGAGGAACCGCCGGATACGCAGTATTTT.

There are many counts of this clonotype. J is TRBJ2-2 and V is TRBV10-3; 7 bases are a match to TRBD2. This CDR3 has 16 amino acids. V gave up 3 bases and J gave up 0 bases; unmatched junction bases: 4. The germline V gene encodes CDR1 ENHRY and CDR2 SYGVKD. The CDR3 DNA sequence: TGTGCCATCAGTGAACCGGGACTATCGAACACCGGGGAGCTGTTTTTT. Translated, it gives CAISEPGLSNTGELFF.

This clonotype has ten or more counts. Here the CDR3 reads CASSSEGNYGYTF. The DNA of the CDR3 is TGCGCCAGCAGCTCAGAGGGAAACTATGGCTACACCTTC. This chain uses TRBV5-1 with TRBJ1-2; D not resolved. Per germline, CDR1 SGHRS and CDR2 YFSETQ. Deletions cut 3 bases from V and 2 bases from J, with 8 bases between. The CDR3 spans 13 residues.

This clonotype occurred a few times. The chain links TRBV5-1 to TRBJ2-1; a weak D match, TRBD2 (5 bases). Germline lookup yields CDR1 SGHRS and CDR2 YFSETQ. The ends were cut back, 0 bases at V and 5 bases at J, with 12 bases in the middle. CDR3 length: 15 residues. CDR3 sequence (DNA): TGCGCCAGCAGCTTGGATAGCGCGATAGACAATGAGCAGTTCTTC. This translates into CASSLDSAIDNEQFF.

This clonotype has at least ten counts. The chain uses TRBV10-3 and TRBJ2-7; D is undetermined. In germline, CDR1 is ENHRY, CDR2 SYGVKD. The V and J ends lost 0 bases and 7 bases respectively, with 13 bases between them. CDR3 length equals 14 residues. The CDR3 spells CAISESNRVREQYF. CDR3 bases: TGTGCCATCAGTGAGTCGAATAGGGTGCGGGAGCAGTACTTC.

This clonotype was seen at least ten times. The chain employs TRBV28 and TRBJ2-3; the D is unclear. V gave up 4 bases and J gave up 6 bases, with 11 bases separating them. Germline CDR1 reads MDHEN; CDR2 reads SYDVKM. The CDR3 has 13 residues. The CDR3 sequence is CASSSPSYDTQYF. Written as DNA, the CDR3 is TGTGCCAGCAGTTCTCCCTCTTATGATACGCAGTATTTT. The whole variable domain, remainder taken from reference TRBV28 and TRBJ2-3, is DVKVTQSSRYLVKRTGEKVFLECVQDMDHENMFWYRQDPGLGLRLIYFSYDVKMKEKGDIPEGYSVSREKKERFSLILESASTNQTSMYLCASSSPSYDTQYFGPGTRLTVL.

This clonotype was seen repeatedly, ten times or more. The chain recombines TRBV11-2 with TRBJ2-7, with 14 bases fitting TRBD2. Germline CDR1 SGHAT, CDR2 FQNNGV. This CDR3 region has 15 residues. The V segment lost 5 bases and the J segment 9 bases; nucleotides outside the gene matches: 9. The CDR3 nucleotides are TGTGCCAGCAGCCGAAGGACTAGCGGGAGGAGTGGGCAGTACTTC. Residues: CASSRRTSGRSGQYF. Filled out from reference TRBV11-2 and TRBJ2-7, the complete variable domain reads EAGVAQSPRYKIIEKRQSVAFWCNPISGHATLYWYQQILGQGPKLLIQFQNNGVVDDSQLPKDRFSAERLKGVDSTLKIQPAKLEDSAVYLCASSRRTSGRSGQYFGPGTRLTVT.

The chain combines TRBV4-1 with TRBJ2-7; 10 bases are shared with TRBD2. CDR1 and CDR2 (germline): MGHRA, YSYEKL. Trimming cost V 4 bases and J 5 bases; bases outside gene matches: 11. The CDR3 totals 16 residues. CDR3 region: CASSLNLLAGTHEQYF. The CDR3, as DNA: TGCGCCAGCAGCCTGAATTTACTAGCGGGAACCCACGAGCAGTACTTC.

The sample holds many counts of this clonotype. The rearrangement uses TRBV7-8 and TRBJ1-5; D not resolved. From germline, CDR1 is SGHVS and CDR2 FQNEAQ. V lost 1 base and J 0 bases, leaving 19 bases between the germline ends. The CDR3 contains 19 residues. This chain's CDR3 is CASSLVSLRMPYSNQPQHF. The CDR3 nucleotides are TGTGCCAGCAGCTTAGTTTCTTTAAGGATGCCCTATAGCAATCAGCCCCAGCATTTT.

This clonotype was counted at least ten times. CDR3 coding DNA: TGTGCCAGCAGTGCGGAGACAGCTACTAATGAAAAACTGTTTTTT. Translation gives CASSAETATNEKLFF. V is TRBV28 and J is TRBJ1-4, with a possible D match to TRBD1 (5 bases). V was cut by 5 bases and J by 2 bases, with 12 bases left in between. CDR1 MDHEN and CDR2 SYDVKM come from the germline V gene. The length of the CDR3 is 15 residues.

This clonotype showed up many times. This sequence joins TRBV5-1 and TRBJ2-1, with TRBD2 matching over 8 bases. The CDR3 is 16 amino acids. V dropped 3 bases and J dropped 2; count of bases not matched to a gene: 7. CDR1 and CDR2 from the germline V gene are SGHRS and YFSETQ. In DNA, the CDR3 is TGCGCCAGCAGCTCCGCCGGGGGGGCCCCCTACAATGAGCAGTTCTTC. Translating gives CASSSAGGAPYNEQFF.

This clonotype was counted many times. This chain uses TRBV20-1 with TRBJ1-5, with 7 bases matching TRBD1. V lost 3 bases and J lost 5; bases outside the gene matches: 4. The length of the CDR3 is 13 residues. Germline V gene data show CDR1 as DFQATT and CDR2 as SNEGSKA (reference sequence). CDR3: CSASQQGHQPQHF. The CDR3 DNA follows: TGCAGTGCTAGCCAACAGGGGCATCAGCCCCAGCATTTT.

In the case of this clonotype: This clone may be a read error of a much larger clone one base away. The J gene is TRBJ2-4, the V gene TRBV5-1; possibly TRBD1 or TRBD2 for D (7 bases each). Trimming took 6 bases from V and 0 from J, leaving 22 bases between them. The CDR3 totals 18 residues. The germline CDR1 and CDR2 sequences are SGHRS and YFSETQ. The CDR3 spells CASIRGDSPNVAKNIQYF. DNA for the CDR3: TGCGCCAGCATCCGGGGGGACAGCCCTAACGTAGCCAAAAACATTCAGTACTTC.

This clonotype was recorded many times. The V call is TRBV6-5, the J call TRBJ1-1; no reliable D call. This CDR3 is 13 amino acids long. The V gene lost 5 bases and the J gene lost 7 bases, with 14 bases spanning the gap. CDR1 MNHEY and CDR2 SVGAGI come from the germline V gene. The CDR3 here is CASSPRASYEAFF. CDR3 in DNA: TGTGCCAGCAGTCCGCGGGCCTCCTATGAAGCTTTCTTT.

This clonotype appeared a few times. The V and J genes are TRBV5-1 and TRBJ2-7; the D gene is possibly TRBD2 (6 bases). In germline, CDR1 is SGHRS, CDR2 YFSETQ. The CDR3 loop spans 13 amino acids. The ends were cut back, 2 bases at V and 4 bases at J, with 10 bases in the middle. The CDR3 DNA follows: TGCGCCAGCAGCTTTTTGGAGGGGTACGAGCAGTACTTC. Translated, it gives CASSFLEGYEQYF.